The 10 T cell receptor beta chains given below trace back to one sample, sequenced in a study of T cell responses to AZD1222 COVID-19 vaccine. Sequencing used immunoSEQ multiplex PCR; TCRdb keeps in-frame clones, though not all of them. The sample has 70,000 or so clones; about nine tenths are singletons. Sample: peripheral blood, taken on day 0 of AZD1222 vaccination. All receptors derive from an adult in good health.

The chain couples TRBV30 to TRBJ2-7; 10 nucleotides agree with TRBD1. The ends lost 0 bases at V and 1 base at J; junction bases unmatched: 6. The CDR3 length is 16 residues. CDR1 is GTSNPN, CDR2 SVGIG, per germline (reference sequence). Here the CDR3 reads CAWSVPGQGNSYEQYF. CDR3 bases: TGTGCCTGGAGTGTTCCGGGACAGGGGAATTCCTACGAGCAGTACTTC. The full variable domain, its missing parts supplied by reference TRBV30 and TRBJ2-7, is SQTIHQWPATLVQPVGSPLSLECTVEGTSNPNLYWYRQAAGRGLQLLFYSVGIGQISSEVPQNLSASRPQDRQFILSSKKLLLSDSGFYLCAWSVPGQGNSYEQYFGPGTRLTVT.

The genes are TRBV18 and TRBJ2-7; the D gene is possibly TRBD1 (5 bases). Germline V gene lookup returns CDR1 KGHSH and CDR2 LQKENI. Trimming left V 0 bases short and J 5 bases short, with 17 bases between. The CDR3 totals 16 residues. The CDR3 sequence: CASSPPTQGMWDEQYF. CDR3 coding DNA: TGTGCCAGCTCACCACCGACCCAGGGTATGTGGGACGAGCAGTACTTC.

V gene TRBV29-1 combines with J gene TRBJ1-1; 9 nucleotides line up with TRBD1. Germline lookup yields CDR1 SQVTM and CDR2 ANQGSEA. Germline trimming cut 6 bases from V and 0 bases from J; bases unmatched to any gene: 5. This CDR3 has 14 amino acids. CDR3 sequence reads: CSVEQGAMNTEAFF. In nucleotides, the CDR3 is TGCAGCGTGGAACAGGGGGCGATGAACACTGAAGCTTTCTTT.

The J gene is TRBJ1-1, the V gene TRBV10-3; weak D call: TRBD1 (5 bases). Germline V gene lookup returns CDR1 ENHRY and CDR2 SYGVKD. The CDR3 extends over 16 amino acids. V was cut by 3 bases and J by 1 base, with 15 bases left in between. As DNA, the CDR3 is TGTGCCATCAGTGAAGGCGGGGCTTTTGGGAACACTGAAGCTTTCTTT. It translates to CAISEGGAFGNTEAFF.

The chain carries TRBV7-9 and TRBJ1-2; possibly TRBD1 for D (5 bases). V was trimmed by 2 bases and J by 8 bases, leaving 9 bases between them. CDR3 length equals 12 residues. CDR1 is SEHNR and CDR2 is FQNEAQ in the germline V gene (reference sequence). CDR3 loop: CASSLQAGGYTF. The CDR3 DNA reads TGTGCCAGCAGCTTACAGGCAGGGGGCTACACCTTC.

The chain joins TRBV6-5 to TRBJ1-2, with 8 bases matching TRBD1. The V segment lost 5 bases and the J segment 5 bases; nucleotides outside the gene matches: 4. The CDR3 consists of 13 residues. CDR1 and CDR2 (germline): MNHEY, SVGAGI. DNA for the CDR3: TGTGCCAGCAGTATCCGACAGGGGTATGGCTACACCTTC. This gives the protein CASSIRQGYGYTF.

CDR3 protein: CASSESARGEAFF. DNA of the CDR3: TGCGCCAGCAGTGAGTCAGCGCGGGGTGAAGCTTTCTTT. This chain joins TRBV10-2 and TRBJ1-1; D is unclear. There are 13 residues in the CDR3. The germline gives CDR1 WSHSY, CDR2 SAAADI. Trimming removed 0 bases at V and 7 bases at J, with 9 bases between.

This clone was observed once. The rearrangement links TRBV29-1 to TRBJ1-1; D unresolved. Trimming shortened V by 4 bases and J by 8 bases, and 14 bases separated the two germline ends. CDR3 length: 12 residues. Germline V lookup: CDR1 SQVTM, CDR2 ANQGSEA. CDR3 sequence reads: CSVVSDLPEAFF. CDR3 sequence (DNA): TGCAGCGTTGTGTCAGACTTGCCAGAAGCTTTCTTT.

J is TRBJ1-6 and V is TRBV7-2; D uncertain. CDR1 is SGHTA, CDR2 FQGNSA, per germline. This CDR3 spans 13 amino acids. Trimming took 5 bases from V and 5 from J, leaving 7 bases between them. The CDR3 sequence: CASSLVHNSPLHF. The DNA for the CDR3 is TGTGCCAGCAGCCTGGTTCATAATTCACCCCTCCACTTT.

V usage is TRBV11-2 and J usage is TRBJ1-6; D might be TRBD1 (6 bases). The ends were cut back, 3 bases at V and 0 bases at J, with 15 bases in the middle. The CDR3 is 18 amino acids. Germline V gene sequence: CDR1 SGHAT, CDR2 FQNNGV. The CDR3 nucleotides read TGTGCCAGCAGCTTTTGGGGGCACGAGCACTCCTATAATTCACCCCTCCACTTT. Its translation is CASSFWGHEHSYNSPLHF.